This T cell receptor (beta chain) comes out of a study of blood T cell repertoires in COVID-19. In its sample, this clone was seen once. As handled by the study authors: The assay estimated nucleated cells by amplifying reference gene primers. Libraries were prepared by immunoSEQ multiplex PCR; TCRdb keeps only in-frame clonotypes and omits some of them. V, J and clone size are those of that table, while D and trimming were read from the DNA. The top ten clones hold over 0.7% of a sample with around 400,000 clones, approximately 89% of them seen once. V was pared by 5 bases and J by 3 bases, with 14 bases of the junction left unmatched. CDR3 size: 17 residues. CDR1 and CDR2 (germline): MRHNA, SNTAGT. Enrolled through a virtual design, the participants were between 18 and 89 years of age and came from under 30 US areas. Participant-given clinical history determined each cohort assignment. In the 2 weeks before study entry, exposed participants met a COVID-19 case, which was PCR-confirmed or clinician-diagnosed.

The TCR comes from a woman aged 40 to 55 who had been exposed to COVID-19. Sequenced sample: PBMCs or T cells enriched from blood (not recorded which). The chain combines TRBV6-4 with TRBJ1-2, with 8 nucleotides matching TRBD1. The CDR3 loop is CASSKQSTGAGYYGYTF. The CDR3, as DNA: TGTGCCAGCAGTAAACAATCGACAGGGGCGGGTTACTATGGCTACACCTTC.